One sample yielded the 26 T cell receptor beta chains listed below, sequenced in a study of cytomegalovirus exposure and HLA in healthy donors. 60 Vbeta and 13 Jbeta primers were used in PCR. Libraries were prepared by immunoSEQ multiplex PCR; TCRdb keeps only in-frame clonotypes and omits some of them. Of under 200,000 clones in the sample, roughly 84% were seen once. Specimen: PBMCs. Receptor source: a man under 40 in good health and CMV-seronegative.

V gene TRBV2 combines with J gene TRBJ1-2; D remains ambiguous. Germline assignment: CDR1 SNHLY and CDR2 FYNNEI. Trimming removed 4 bases from V and 2 bases from J, with 8 bases in between. CDR3 size: 13 residues. The CDR3 bases are TGTGCCAGCAGTGCTGGAGGCAACTATGGCTACACCTTC. It encodes CASSAGGNYGYTF.

This chain connects TRBV7-2 to TRBJ2-1, with TRBD1 as a possible D gene (6 bases). Germline values: CDR1 SGHTA, CDR2 FQGNSA. The CDR3 sequence is 14 residues long. V was trimmed by 1 base and J by 5 bases, leaving 9 bases between them. CDR3 in DNA: TGTGCCAGCAGCTTAGGAACAGGGCACAATGAGCAGTTCTTC. Its translation is CASSLGTGHNEQFF.

The gene calls are TRBV5-1 and TRBJ1-4; TRBD1 agrees at 7 bases. Germline V gene lookup returns CDR1 SGHRS and CDR2 YFSETQ. This CDR3 comprises 15 residues. With 0 bases clipped from V and 4 bases from J, the junction kept 3 bases outside the gene matches. The DNA of the CDR3 is TGCGCCAGCAGCTTGGGCGGGACAGATAATGAAAAACTGTTTTTT. It codes for CASSLGGTDNEKLFF.

This chain connects TRBV6-1 to TRBJ1-6, with 7 positions matching TRBD1. V lost 4 bases to trimming and J lost 9 bases; unmatched junction nucleotides: 9. This CDR3 comprises 15 residues. The germline gives CDR1 MNHNS, CDR2 SASEGT. The CDR3 spells CASSGRTGDLSPLHF. In nucleotides, the CDR3 is TGTGCCAGCAGTGGAAGGACAGGCGATCTTTCACCCCTCCACTTT.

This clone has only one observation. CDR3 bases: TGTGCCAGCAGTGGACACGGGACAGGGACCTACGAGCAGTACTTC. Encoded protein: CASSGHGTGTYEQYF. V usage is TRBV6-1 and J usage is TRBJ2-7; 9 bases are shared with TRBD1. J lost 2 bases, V lost 4 bases, and 6 bases had no gene match. CDR3 length equals 15 residues. Per the germline V gene, CDR1 is MNHNS and CDR2 is SASEGT.

The chain links TRBV14 to TRBJ2-1; D possibly corresponds to TRBD2 (7 bases). CDR1 is SGHDN and CDR2 is FVKESK in the germline V gene. V was trimmed by 3 bases and J by 8 bases, leaving 23 bases between them. The length of the CDR3 is 17 residues. The CDR3 nucleotides read TGTGCCAGCAGCCATTTTAGGGCGGGGGCCCCCTCGGATGAGCAGTTCTTC. This encodes CASSHFRAGAPSDEQFF. Combining the CDR3 with reference TRBV14 and TRBJ2-1 gives the whole variable domain EAGVTQFPSHSVIEKGQTVTLRCDPISGHDNLYWYRRVMGKEIKFLLHFVKESKQDESGMPNNRFLAERTGGTYSTLKVQPAELEDSGVYFCASSHFRAGAPSDEQFFGPGTRLTVL.

The gene calls are TRBV6-5 and TRBJ2-5, with 8 bases matching TRBD1. The CDR3 loop spans 14 amino acids. Germline lookup yields CDR1 MNHEY and CDR2 SVGAGI. After removal of 4 bases from V and 5 bases from J, the junction contained 6 bases not matched to a gene. The CDR3 coding sequence is TGTGCCAGCAGTTCGACAGGGGTTCAGGAGACCCAGTACTTC. Amino acid sequence: CASSSTGVQETQYF.

The chain couples TRBV27 to TRBJ2-1, with D possibly being TRBD2 (5 bases). Germline V lookup: CDR1 MNHEY, CDR2 SMNVEV (reference sequence). The V end lost 6 bases, the J end lost 10 bases, and 10 bases lay between the germline ends. The CDR3 contains 11 residues. Here the CDR3 reads CASSRLREQFF. The CDR3 DNA reads as TGTGCCAGCAGCAGACTACGGGAGCAGTTCTTC.

This clone showed up just once. The V and J genes are TRBV10-3 and TRBJ2-5; 10 nucleotides agree with TRBD1. V was clipped by 9 bases and J by 3 bases; unmatched bases: 1. Germline CDR1 ENHRY, CDR2 SYGVKD. The CDR3 spans 12 residues. This CDR3 reads CAMGTGEETQYF. The CDR3 DNA is TGTGCCATGGGGACAGGGGAAGAGACCCAGTACTTC.

This clone was picked up one time. The V gene is TRBV5-1, the J gene TRBJ2-5; tentative D call: TRBD1 (6 bases). V was cut by 5 bases and J by 1 base, with 9 bases left in between. This CDR3 has 13 amino acids. Germline V CDR1 and CDR2: SGHRS, YFSETQ. CDR3 sequence: CASRYRVQETQYF. The CDR3, as DNA: TGCGCCAGCAGATACAGGGTCCAAGAGACCCAGTACTTC.

The chain employs TRBV10-3 and TRBJ1-2; 7 bases match TRBD1. This CDR3 region has 15 residues. J gave up 1 base and V 5 bases, and 7 bases lay outside the gene matches. Germline CDR1 ENHRY, CDR2 SYGVKD. The CDR3 DNA reads TGTGCCATCAGTAAAAGGGACAGACTTAACTATGGCTACACCTTC. Translation gives CAISKRDRLNYGYTF.

The chain links TRBV10-2 to TRBJ1-2; the match to TRBD1 covers 8 bases. This CDR3 spans 13 amino acids. Per germline, CDR1 WSHSY and CDR2 SAAADI. With V trimmed by 3 bases and J by 7 bases, 4 bases remained unmatched. DNA of the CDR3: TGCGCCAGCAGTGATGGGACAGGTGGTGGCTACACCTTC. Amino acid sequence: CASSDGTGGGYTF.

V gene TRBV11-2 combines with J gene TRBJ2-7; the D gene is possibly TRBD2 (5 bases). This CDR3 is 15 amino acids long. Germline V gives CDR1 SGHAT, CDR2 FQNNGV. V lost 1 base, J lost 2 bases, and 12 bases lay in between. DNA for the CDR3: TGTGCCAGCAGCTTAGGGACTCCCACTACCTACGAGCAGTACTTC. Its translation: CASSLGTPTTYEQYF.

The CDR3 sequence: CASVQGLPQETQYF. In nucleotides, the CDR3 is TGTGCCTCGGTACAGGGGCTACCCCAAGAGACCCAGTACTTC. J is TRBJ2-5 and V is TRBV30, with 7 bases identical to TRBD1. Germline values: CDR1 GTSNPN, CDR2 SVGIG (reference sequence). The J segment lost 1 base and the V segment lost 7 bases, leaving 9 bases of the junction unmatched. The CDR3 has 14 residues.

This chain joins TRBV23-1 and TRBJ2-5; TRBD2 is a possible D gene (6 bases). TRBV23-1 is an open reading frame, and its role is uncertain. The CDR3 length is 12 residues. The V end lost 0 bases, the J end lost 11 bases, and 10 bases lay between the germline ends. Written as DNA, the CDR3 is TGCGCCAGCAGTCAATCCCGGGGGAGGCAGTACTTC. Translation gives CASSQSRGRQYF.

The rearrangement links TRBV2 to TRBJ2-2; 7 nucleotides align to TRBD2. Trimming at V came to 0 bases and at J to 4 bases, leaving 8 bases not matched to a gene. CDR1 is SNHLY and CDR2 is FYNNEI in the germline V gene. This CDR3 spans 17 amino acids. CDR3 bases: TGTGCCAGCAGTGAAGCGCTTATAGGGAGGGTCACCGGGGAGCTGTTTTTT. Its protein is CASSEALIGRVTGELFF.

This sequence joins TRBV20-1 and TRBJ2-7, with 7 bases matching TRBD1. Germline CDR1 reads DFQATT; CDR2 reads SNEGSKA (reference sequence). With V trimmed by 5 bases and J by 4 bases, 2 bases remained unmatched. The CDR3 consists of 11 residues. The CDR3 DNA sequence: TGCAGTGCTTACAGGGGATACGAGCAGTACTTC. This translates into CSAYRGYEQYF.

The CDR3 here is CASSLGQGPLSYEQYF. The CDR3 DNA reads TGTGCCAGCAGCTTAGGCCAGGGCCCTCTATCCTACGAGCAGTACTTC. The chain uses TRBV7-9 and TRBJ2-7, with D perhaps matching TRBD1 (5 bases). CDR1 SEHNR and CDR2 FQNEAQ come from the germline V gene (reference sequence). V was cut by 1 base and J by 1 base, with 14 bases left in between. This CDR3 comprises 16 residues.

V gene TRBV5-1 combines with J gene TRBJ1-2, with D possibly matching TRBD1 (5 bases). The CDR3 is made up of 15 amino acids. The V end lost 5 bases, the J end lost 0 bases, and 14 bases lay between the germline ends. The V gene's germline CDR1 is SGHRS and CDR2 YFSETQ. The CDR3 reads CASSSGGRANYGYTF. Here the CDR3 DNA reads TGCGCCAGCAGTTCGGGGGGGAGAGCTAACTATGGCTACACCTTC.

DNA of the CDR3: TGTGCCACCAGCAGAGATCTGGAGGGCGAGCAGTACTTC. Amino acid sequence: CATSRDLEGEQYF. The chain has TRBV15 and TRBJ2-5, with D maybe TRBD2 (6 bases). The end of the DNA aligns better with TRBJ2-7, so the J call may be wrong. CDR3 length: 13 residues. The germline CDR1 and CDR2 sequences are LNHNV and YYDKDF (reference sequence).

For this clone: Mismatch with germline at one junction end may stem from a read error. This sequence joins TRBV5-1 and TRBJ2-5; no firm D call. Germline V lookup: CDR1 SGHRS, CDR2 YFSETQ. CDR3 length: 14 residues. The DNA of the CDR3 is TGCGCCAGCAGCTTGGGAGGAGAAGGAGAGGCCCAGTACTTC. Residues: CASSLGGEGEAQYF.

As concerns this clone: The junction differs from germline at one of its ends, possibly a read error. The rearrangement links TRBV7-9 to TRBJ2-1; 10 bases are a match to TRBD2. Germline CDR1 SEHNR, CDR2 FQNEAQ (reference sequence). The CDR3 is made up of 15 amino acids. The CDR3 reads CSSSPYLAGEDEQFF. The CDR3 nucleotides read TGTTCCAGCAGCCCCTATCTAGCGGGAGAGGACGAGCAGTTCTTC.

The J gene is TRBJ2-1, the V gene TRBV9, with TRBD2 matching over 11 bases. CDR3 length: 17 residues. Germline CDR1 SGDLS, CDR2 YYNGEE. V was clipped by 4 bases and J by 5 bases; unmatched bases: 11. Here the CDR3 reads CASSFLTSGEGNNEQFF. CDR3 nucleotide sequence: TGTGCCAGCAGCTTCCTGACTAGCGGGGAGGGTAACAATGAGCAGTTCTTC.

The V and J genes are TRBV18 and TRBJ1-4; 10 positions agree with TRBD1. The CDR3 is made up of 15 amino acids. Trimming removed 6 bases from V and 6 bases from J; junction bases left unmatched: 7. Germline CDR1 KGHSH, CDR2 LQKENI. The CDR3, as DNA: TGTGCCAGCTCCCCCGCCGGGACAGGGGATGAAAAACTGTTTTTT. It specifies CASSPAGTGDEKLFF.

V gene TRBV28 combines with J gene TRBJ2-5; 8 bases map to TRBD1. The CDR3 covers 15 residues. Trimming removed 5 bases from V and 5 bases from J; junction bases left unmatched: 10. CDR1 is MDHEN, CDR2 SYDVKM, per germline. The CDR3, as DNA: TGTGCCAGCAGTCCCTCGGCCAGGGGGCGGGAGACCCAGTACTTC. Translation gives CASSPSARGRETQYF.

This clone was seen a handful of times. The chain employs TRBV9 and TRBJ2-1, with 9 bases fitting TRBD2. J was trimmed by 3 bases and V by 4 bases; bases with no gene match: 8. From germline, CDR1 is SGDLS and CDR2 YYNGEE. This CDR3 is built from 16 residues. The CDR3 coding sequence is TGTGCCAGCAGCACTTCTAGCGGGAATTACTACAATGAGCAGTTCTTC. This codes for CASSTSSGNYYNEQFF.